These 16 T cell receptor beta chains share one sample of origin, sequenced in a study of CD8 T cells in Susac syndrome. With random hexamers, roughly 0.45 to 1 ug RNA was reverse transcribed. In TCRdb, the immunoSEQ multiplex PCR reads were re-called with MiXCR into one record per CDR3 protein. Of about 200,000 distinct CDR3 sequences in the sample, over 85% were seen once. Sequenced: CD4+ T cells from PBMCs. Receptors were obtained from a human donor in good health.

This clonotype was seen once. The chain links TRBV20-1 to TRBJ2-3; 7 nucleotides align to TRBD2. V was clipped by 1 base and J by 2 bases; unmatched bases: 6. Germline V CDR1 and CDR2: DFQATT, SNEGSKA (reference sequence). CDR3 size: 15 residues. CDR3 sequence reads: CSARGLAVLTDTQYF. The DNA of the CDR3 is TGCAGTGCTAGAGGTCTAGCGGTGCTCACAGATACGCAGTATTTT.

The chain is built from TRBV20-1 and TRBJ2-3; a possible D gene is TRBD2 (7 bases). The CDR3 runs to 13 residues. Germline CDR1 DFQATT, CDR2 SNEGSKA (reference sequence). V lost 6 bases to trimming and J lost 3 bases, with 13 bases between them. The CDR3 region is CSADGGPTDTQYF. CDR3 bases: TGCAGTGCAGACGGGGGGCCGACAGATACGCAGTATTTT.

The V gene is TRBV29-1, the J gene TRBJ1-2; D call uncertain. Germline assignment: CDR1 SQVTM and CDR2 ANQGSEA. Trimming left V 5 bases short and J 7 bases short, with 8 bases between. The CDR3 has 10 residues. The CDR3 region is CSVSDGGYTF. The CDR3 DNA sequence: TGCAGCGTTTCGGACGGTGGCTACACCTTC.

This clonotype was seen a single time. This sequence joins TRBV29-1 and TRBJ2-1, with D possibly being TRBD2 (6 bases). The CDR3 loop spans 14 amino acids. Trimming removed 4 bases from V and 3 bases from J, with 13 bases in between. In germline, CDR1 is SQVTM, CDR2 ANQGSEA. In nucleotides, the CDR3 is TGCAGCGTTGGAGGCGGGACTTTCTACAATGAGCAGTTCTTC. Translated, it gives CSVGGGTFYNEQFF.

This chain joins TRBV12-3 or TRBV12-4 and TRBJ1-1, with D maybe TRBD1 (5 bases). There are 14 residues in the CDR3. Trimming shortened V by 6 bases and J by 0 bases, and 11 bases separated the two germline ends. The CDR3, as DNA: TGTGCCAGCAGCGGAGGGGCCTTGAACACTGAAGCTTTCTTT. Protein product: CASSGGALNTEAFF.

J is TRBJ2-3 and V is TRBV12-3 or TRBV12-4; either TRBD1 or TRBD2 may fit D (6 bases each). This CDR3 is built from 13 residues. V gave up 7 bases and J gave up 6 bases, with 14 bases separating them. CDR3 in amino acids: CASTPGARDTQYF. CDR3 bases: TGTGCCAGCACACCGGGGGCGCGGGATACGCAGTATTTT.

The rearrangement joins TRBV29-1 to TRBJ2-5; D gene unclear. The CDR3 runs 13 residues. The germline gives CDR1 SQVTM, CDR2 ANQGSEA. The germline V and J ends were trimmed by 4 bases and 2 bases, with 11 bases remaining between them. This CDR3 is CSVGTVPQETQYF. Here the CDR3 DNA reads TGCAGCGTTGGAACAGTACCTCAAGAGACCCAGTACTTC.

This chain uses TRBV29-1 with TRBJ2-3; 8 nucleotides match TRBD2. Germline CDR1 reads SQVTM; CDR2 reads ANQGSEA. V shed 4 bases and J 1 base; nucleotides not matched to a gene: 1. The CDR3 extends over 13 amino acids. DNA for the CDR3: TGCAGCGTTGCACTAGCGGGCACAGATACGCAGTATTTT. Translated, it gives CSVALAGTDTQYF.

This rearrangement joins TRBV12-3 or TRBV12-4 to TRBJ2-7; the match to TRBD1 covers 8 bases. Unmatched junction bases numbered 3, after V lost 6 bases and J lost 2 bases. The length of the CDR3 is 13 residues. CDR3 nucleotide sequence: TGTGCCAGCAGGGGGACAGGCACCTACGAGCAGTACTTC. Protein: CASRGTGTYEQYF.

The chain recombines TRBV20-1 with TRBJ2-1, with no clear D. The CDR3 length is 14 residues. V lost 1 base and J lost 0, with 7 bases in between. Germline V lookup: CDR1 DFQATT, CDR2 SNEGSKA (reference sequence). The DNA for the CDR3 is TGCAGTGCTAGAGCGGCGCGCTCCTACAATGAGCAGTTCTTC. Amino acid sequence: CSARAARSYNEQFF.

This sequence joins TRBV5-4 and TRBJ1-2; no clear D. This CDR3 is 12 amino acids long. Trimming cost V 9 bases and J 1 base, with 10 bases left between them. The V gene's germline CDR1 is SGHNT and CDR2 YYREEE (reference sequence). The chain's CDR3 is CATGIDNYGYTF. The CDR3 nucleotides are TGTGCCACCGGCATCGATAACTATGGCTACACCTTC.

The V call is TRBV9, the J call TRBJ2-3; no clear D gene. CDR1 and CDR2 (germline): SGDLS, YYNGEE. The CDR3 spans 14 residues. With 6 bases removed from V and 3 bases from J, the gap between germline ends came to 14 bases. The CDR3 sequence: CASTWTGETDTQYF. For the CDR3, the DNA is TGTGCCAGCACTTGGACCGGAGAGACAGATACGCAGTATTTT.

The rearrangement joins TRBV5-6 to TRBJ2-2; no definite D call. The germline V gene encodes CDR1 SGHDT and CDR2 YYEEEE. V lost 4 bases and J 4 bases, leaving 5 bases between the germline ends. CDR3 length equals 12 residues. Here the CDR3 reads CASSRITGELFF. CDR3 nucleotide sequence: TGTGCCAGCAGCCGTATCACCGGGGAGCTGTTTTTT.

This sequence joins TRBV18 and TRBJ2-4, with 9 bases matching TRBD1. The CDR3 has 17 amino acids. Germline CDR1 is KGHSH and CDR2 is LQKENI. V was clipped by 2 bases and J by 1 base; unmatched bases: 6. CDR3 sequence reads: CASSPAQGANAKNIQYF. The CDR3 DNA is TGTGCCAGCTCACCAGCACAGGGGGCGAATGCCAAAAACATTCAGTACTTC.

The CDR3 DNA sequence: TGCAGCGTAGCGACAGGGGCGGAGGAGACCCAGTACTTC. Its protein product is CSVATGAEETQYF. V and J are TRBV29-1 and TRBJ2-5; 8 bases agree with TRBD1. CDR1 is SQVTM, CDR2 ANQGSEA, per germline. J lost 5 bases, V lost 6 bases, and 8 bases had no gene match. The CDR3 has 13 residues.

The V call is TRBV12-3 or TRBV12-4, the J call TRBJ1-5; 8 positions match TRBD1. Unmatched junction bases numbered 3, after V lost 6 bases and J lost 2 bases. CDR3 length equals 14 residues. Here the CDR3 reads CASSLQGGNQPQHF. In DNA form, the CDR3 reads TGTGCCAGCAGCCTACAGGGGGGCAATCAGCCCCAGCATTTT.